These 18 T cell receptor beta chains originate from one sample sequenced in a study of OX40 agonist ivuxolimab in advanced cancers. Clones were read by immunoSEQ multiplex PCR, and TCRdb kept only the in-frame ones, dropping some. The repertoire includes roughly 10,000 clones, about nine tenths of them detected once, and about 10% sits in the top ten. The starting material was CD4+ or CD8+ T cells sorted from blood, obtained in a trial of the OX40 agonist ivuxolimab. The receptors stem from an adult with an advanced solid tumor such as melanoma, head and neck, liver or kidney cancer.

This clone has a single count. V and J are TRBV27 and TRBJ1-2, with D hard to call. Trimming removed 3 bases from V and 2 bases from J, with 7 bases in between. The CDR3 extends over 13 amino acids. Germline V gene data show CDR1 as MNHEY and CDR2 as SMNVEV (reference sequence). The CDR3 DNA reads TGTGCCAGCAGTTTTGCGACGAACTATGGCTACACCTTC. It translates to CASSFATNYGYTF.

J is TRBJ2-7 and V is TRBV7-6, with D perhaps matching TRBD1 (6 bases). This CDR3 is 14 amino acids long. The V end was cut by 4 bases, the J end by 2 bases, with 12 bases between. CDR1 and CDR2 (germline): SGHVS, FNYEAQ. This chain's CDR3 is CASSYGEGAYEQYF. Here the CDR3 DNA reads TGTGCCAGCAGCTACGGCGAGGGGGCCTACGAGCAGTACTTC.

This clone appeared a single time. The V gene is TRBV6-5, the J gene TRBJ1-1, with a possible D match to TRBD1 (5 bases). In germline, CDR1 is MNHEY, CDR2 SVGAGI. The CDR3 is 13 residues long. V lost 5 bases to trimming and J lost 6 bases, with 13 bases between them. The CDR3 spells CASSKRGGAEAFF. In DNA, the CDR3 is TGTGCCAGCAGTAAACGGGGGGGAGCTGAAGCTTTCTTT.

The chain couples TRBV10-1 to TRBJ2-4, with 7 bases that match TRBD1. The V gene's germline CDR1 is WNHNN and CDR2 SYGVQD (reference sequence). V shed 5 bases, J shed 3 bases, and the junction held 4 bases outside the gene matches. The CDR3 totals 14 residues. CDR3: CASSFSGGKNIQYF. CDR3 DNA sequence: TGCGCCAGCAGTTTTTCAGGGGGCAAAAACATTCAGTACTTC.

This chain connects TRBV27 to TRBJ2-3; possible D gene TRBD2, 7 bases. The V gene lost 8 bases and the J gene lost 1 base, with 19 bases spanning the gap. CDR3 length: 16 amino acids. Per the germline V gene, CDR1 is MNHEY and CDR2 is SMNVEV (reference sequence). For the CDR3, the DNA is TGTGCCAGCCTCCCCCTAGGGGGGGCCCGCACAGATACGCAGTATTTT. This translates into CASLPLGGARTDTQYF.

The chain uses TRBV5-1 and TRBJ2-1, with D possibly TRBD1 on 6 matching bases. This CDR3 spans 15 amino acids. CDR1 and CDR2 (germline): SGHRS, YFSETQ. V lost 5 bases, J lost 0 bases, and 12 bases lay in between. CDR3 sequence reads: CASSQQDSSYNEQFF. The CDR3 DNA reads TGCGCCAGCAGTCAACAGGACAGCTCCTACAATGAGCAGTTCTTC.

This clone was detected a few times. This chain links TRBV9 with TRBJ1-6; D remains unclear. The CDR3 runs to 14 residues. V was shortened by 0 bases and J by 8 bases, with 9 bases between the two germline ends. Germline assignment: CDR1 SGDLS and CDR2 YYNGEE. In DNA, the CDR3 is TGTGCCAGCAGCGTAGCCGGGAGTCATTCACCCCTCCACTTT. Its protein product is CASSVAGSHSPLHF.

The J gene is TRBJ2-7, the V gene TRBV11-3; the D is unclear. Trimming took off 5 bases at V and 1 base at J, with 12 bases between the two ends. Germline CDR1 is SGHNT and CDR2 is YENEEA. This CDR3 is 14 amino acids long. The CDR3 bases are TGTGCCAGCAGCCATAGACAACGGTCCTACGAGCAGTACTTC. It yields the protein CASSHRQRSYEQYF.

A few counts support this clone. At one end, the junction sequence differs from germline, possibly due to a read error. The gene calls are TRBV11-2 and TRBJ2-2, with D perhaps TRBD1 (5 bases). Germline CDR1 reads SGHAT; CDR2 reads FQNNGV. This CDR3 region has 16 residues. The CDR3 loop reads CASTLLGQMNTGELFF. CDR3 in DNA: TGTGCCAGCACCTTACTGGGGCAGATGAACACCGGGGAGCTGTTTTTT.

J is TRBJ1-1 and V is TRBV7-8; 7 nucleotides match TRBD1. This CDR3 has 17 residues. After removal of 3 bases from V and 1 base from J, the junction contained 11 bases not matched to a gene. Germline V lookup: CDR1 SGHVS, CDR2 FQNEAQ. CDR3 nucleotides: TGTGCCAGCAGCTTCAGGGGGGGCGGGCAGTCGAACACTGAAGCTTTCTTT. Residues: CASSFRGGGQSNTEAFF.

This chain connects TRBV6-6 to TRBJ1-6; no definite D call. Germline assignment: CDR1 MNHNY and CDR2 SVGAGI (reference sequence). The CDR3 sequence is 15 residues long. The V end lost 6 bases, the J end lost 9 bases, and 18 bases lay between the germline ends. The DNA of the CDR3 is TGTGCCAGCAGCTCCCGGCTGGGCGCGGGTTCACCCCTCCACTTT. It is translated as CASSSRLGAGSPLHF.

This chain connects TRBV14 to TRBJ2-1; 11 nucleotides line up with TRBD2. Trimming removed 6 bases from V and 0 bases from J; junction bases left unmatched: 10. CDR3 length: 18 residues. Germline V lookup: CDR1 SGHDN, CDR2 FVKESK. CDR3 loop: CASSFSGGAWVSYNEQFF. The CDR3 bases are TGTGCCAGCAGTTTTAGCGGGGGGGCCTGGGTCTCCTACAATGAGCAGTTCTTC.

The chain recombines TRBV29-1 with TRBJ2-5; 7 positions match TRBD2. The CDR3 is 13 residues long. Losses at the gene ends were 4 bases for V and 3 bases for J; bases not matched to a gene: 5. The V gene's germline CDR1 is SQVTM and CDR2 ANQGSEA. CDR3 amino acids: CSVGEGRKETQYF. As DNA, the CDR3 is TGCAGCGTTGGGGAGGGTAGGAAAGAGACCCAGTACTTC.

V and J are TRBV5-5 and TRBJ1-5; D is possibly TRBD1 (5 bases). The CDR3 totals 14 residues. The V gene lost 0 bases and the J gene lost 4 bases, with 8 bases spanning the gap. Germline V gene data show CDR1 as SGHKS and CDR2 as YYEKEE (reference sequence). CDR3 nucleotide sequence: TGTGCCAGCAGCTTGGGACAGTCTAATCAGCCCCAGCATTTT. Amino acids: CASSLGQSNQPQHF.

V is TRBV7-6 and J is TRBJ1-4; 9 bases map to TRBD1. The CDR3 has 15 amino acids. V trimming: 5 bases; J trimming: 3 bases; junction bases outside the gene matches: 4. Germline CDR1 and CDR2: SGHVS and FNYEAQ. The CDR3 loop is CASSRRQGANEKLFF. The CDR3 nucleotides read TGTGCCAGCAGCCGCAGACAGGGGGCTAATGAAAAACTGTTTTTT.

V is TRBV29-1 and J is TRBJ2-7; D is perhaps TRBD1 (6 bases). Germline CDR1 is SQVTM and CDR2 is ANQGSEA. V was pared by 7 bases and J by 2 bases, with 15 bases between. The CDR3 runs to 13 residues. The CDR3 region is CSAGAGETYEQYF. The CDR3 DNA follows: TGCAGCGCTGGGGCAGGGGAAACCTACGAGCAGTACTTC.

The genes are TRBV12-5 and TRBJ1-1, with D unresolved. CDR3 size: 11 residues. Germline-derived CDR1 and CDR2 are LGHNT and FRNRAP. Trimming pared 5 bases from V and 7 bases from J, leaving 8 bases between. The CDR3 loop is CASGANFEAFF. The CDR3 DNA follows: TGTGCTAGTGGTGCCAACTTTGAAGCTTTCTTT.

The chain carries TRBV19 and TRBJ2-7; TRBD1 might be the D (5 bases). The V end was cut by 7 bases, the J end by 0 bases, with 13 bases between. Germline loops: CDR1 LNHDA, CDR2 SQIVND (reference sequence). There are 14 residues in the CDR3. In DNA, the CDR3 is TGTGCCAGTACTCGGACATCGCTCTCCTACGAGCAGTACTTC. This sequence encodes CASTRTSLSYEQYF.